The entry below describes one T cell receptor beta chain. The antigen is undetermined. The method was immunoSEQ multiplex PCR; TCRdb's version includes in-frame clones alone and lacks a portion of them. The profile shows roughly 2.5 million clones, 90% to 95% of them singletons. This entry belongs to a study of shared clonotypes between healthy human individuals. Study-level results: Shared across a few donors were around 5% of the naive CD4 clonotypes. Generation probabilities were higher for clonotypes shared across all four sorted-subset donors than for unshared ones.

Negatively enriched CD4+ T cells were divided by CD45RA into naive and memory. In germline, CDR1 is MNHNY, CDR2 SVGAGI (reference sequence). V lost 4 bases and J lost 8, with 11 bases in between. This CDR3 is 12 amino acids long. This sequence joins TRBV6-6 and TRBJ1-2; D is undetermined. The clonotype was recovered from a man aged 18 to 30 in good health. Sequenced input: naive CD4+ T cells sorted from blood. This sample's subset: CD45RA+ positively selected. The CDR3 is CASSFPLRGYTF. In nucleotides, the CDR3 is TGTGCCAGCAGTTTCCCACTGCGGGGCTACACCTTC.